A single sample gave rise to the 25 T cell receptor beta chains below, sequenced in a study of T cell responses to AZD1222 COVID-19 vaccine listed by TCRdb under 2021. Libraries were made using the immunoSEQ multiplex PCR assay. TCRdb re-hosts the immuneACCESS table, in-frame sequences only. Its copies lack some clones; in the studies checked, an unresolved V gene accounts for under half of them, and the cause for the rest is not known. The sample yields about 150,000 clones; about nine tenths were counted once. Clones ranked in the top ten supply about 3% of the sample. Reading the label with the study, this specimen's time point is: baseline before first vaccination. The sample was peripheral blood, taken on day 0 of AZD1222 vaccination. These receptors all come from an adult in good health.

This clone was found a few times. J is TRBJ2-5 and V is TRBV29-1, with D uncertain. This CDR3 contains 11 residues. Trimming left V 0 bases short and J 8 bases short, with 7 bases between. From germline, CDR1 is SQVTM and CDR2 ANQGSEA. CDR3 region: CSVEDPGTQYF. The CDR3 DNA reads as TGCAGCGTTGAAGACCCCGGCACCCAGTACTTC.

This chain uses TRBV27 with TRBJ2-7; D remains ambiguous. The V end was cut by 4 bases, the J end by 2 bases, with 6 bases between. The germline V gene has CDR1 MNHEY and CDR2 SMNVEV (reference sequence). The CDR3 spans 12 residues. Written as DNA, the CDR3 is TGTGCCAGCAGTTCCACGGCCTACGAGCAGTACTTC. Protein: CASSSTAYEQYF.

CDR3 region: CASSLTTQAHYGYTF. CDR3 nucleotide sequence: TGTGCCAGCTCACTCACCACCCAGGCGCACTATGGCTACACCTTC. The chain joins TRBV18 to TRBJ1-2, with unresolved D. CDR1 and CDR2 from the germline V gene are KGHSH and LQKENI. V was cut by 4 bases and J by 3 bases, with 15 bases left in between. The length of the CDR3 is 15 residues.

The gene calls are TRBV5-1 and TRBJ2-1, with a weak D call TRBD1 (5 bases). The V gene lost 6 bases and the J gene lost 3 bases, with 19 bases spanning the gap. The CDR3 loop spans 16 amino acids. Germline V gene sequence: CDR1 SGHRS, CDR2 YFSETQ. The CDR3 sequence is CASNESYRPLYNEQFF. The CDR3 DNA reads as TGCGCCAGCAACGAGAGCTACAGGCCCCTCTACAATGAGCAGTTCTTC.

The chain is built from TRBV15 and TRBJ2-7, with D perhaps TRBD2 (6 bases). The CDR3 is 14 residues long. Deletions cut 1 base from V and 1 base from J, with 8 bases between. In germline, CDR1 is LNHNV, CDR2 YYDKDF (reference sequence). CDR3 in DNA: TGTGCCACCAGCAGAGGGCGGGATTCCTACGAGCAGTACTTC. Protein: CATSRGRDSYEQYF.

V is TRBV27 and J is TRBJ2-1; 9 bases are a match to TRBD2. The CDR3 spans 18 residues. The ends lost 2 bases at V and 6 bases at J; junction bases unmatched: 14. Looked up from germline, CDR1 is MNHEY and CDR2 is SMNVEV (reference sequence). Here the CDR3 reads CASSLRPRDLAGTNEQFF. CDR3 DNA: TGTGCCAGCAGTTTAAGACCCAGGGATCTAGCGGGGACCAATGAGCAGTTCTTC.

The rearrangement joins TRBV6-5 to TRBJ2-7; D ambiguous. The CDR3 extends over 12 amino acids. Trimming removed 8 bases at V and 3 bases at J, with 11 bases between. Germline V lookup: CDR1 MNHEY, CDR2 SVGAGI. CDR3 DNA sequence: TGTGCCAGCGGGATCCTTAACTACGAGCAGTACTTC. It encodes CASGILNYEQYF.

The chain links TRBV24-1 to TRBJ1-2; 7 positions agree with TRBD1. The CDR3 sequence is 15 residues long. CDR1 is KGHDR, CDR2 SFDVKD, per germline. Germline trimming cut 3 bases from V and 8 bases from J; bases unmatched to any gene: 11. Here the CDR3 reads CATSDPATGAWGYTF. In DNA, the CDR3 is TGTGCCACCAGTGATCCAGCCACAGGGGCCTGGGGCTACACCTTC.

The rearrangement links TRBV19 to TRBJ1-2, with a tentative D call TRBD1 (6 bases). Germline values: CDR1 LNHDA, CDR2 SQIVND (reference sequence). CDR3 length: 15 amino acids. The V end was cut by 7 bases, the J end by 5 bases, with 20 bases between. The CDR3 DNA sequence: TGTGCCAGTACAGGGCCCGAAGGGGGGGCATATGGCTACACCTTC. It specifies CASTGPEGGAYGYTF.

J is TRBJ1-1 and V is TRBV28, with D perhaps TRBD1 (5 bases). The CDR3 is made up of 15 amino acids. The germline gives CDR1 MDHEN, CDR2 SYDVKM. Trimming cost V 3 bases and J 0 bases, with 11 bases left between them. The CDR3 protein is CASSFRTPMNTEAFF. In DNA, the CDR3 is TGTGCCAGCAGTTTCAGGACACCCATGAACACTGAAGCTTTCTTT.

The CDR3 bases are TGTGCCAGCTCACCACCTGGGAGAGATTACAATGAGCAGTTCTTC. Its protein product is CASSPPGRDYNEQFF. The V and J genes are TRBV18 and TRBJ2-1; possible D gene TRBD2, 5 bases. Germline V gives CDR1 KGHSH, CDR2 LQKENI. The V end lost 0 bases, the J end lost 4 bases, and 10 bases lay between the germline ends. The CDR3 is made up of 15 amino acids. The complete variable domain, with remaining parts taken from reference TRBV18 and TRBJ2-1, reads NAGVMQNPRHLVRRRGQEARLRCSPMKGHSHVYWYRQLPEEGLKFMVYLQKENIIDESGMPKERFSAEFPKEGPSILRIQQVVRGDSAAYFCASSPPGRDYNEQFFGPGTRLTVL.

This chain uses TRBV30 with TRBJ2-1; TRBD2 matches 7 bases. Per the germline V gene, CDR1 is GTSNPN and CDR2 is SVGIG (reference sequence). With V trimmed by 1 base and J by 8 bases, 5 bases remained unmatched. The CDR3 extends over 13 amino acids. This chain's CDR3 is CAWSGGRVDEQFF. CDR3 coding DNA: TGTGCCTGGAGTGGAGGGAGGGTGGATGAGCAGTTCTTC.

The CDR3 here is CASSLGQVNTGELFF. DNA for the CDR3: TGTGCCAGCAGCCTGGGACAGGTGAACACCGGGGAGCTGTTTTTT. V and J are TRBV7-2 and TRBJ2-2; TRBD1 matches 8 bases. The J segment lost 1 base and the V segment lost 5 bases, leaving 3 bases of the junction unmatched. The CDR3 runs to 15 residues. CDR1 is SGHTA and CDR2 is FQGNSA in the germline V gene.

This chain joins TRBV5-1 and TRBJ2-7; D uncertain. Germline V gene lookup returns CDR1 SGHRS and CDR2 YFSETQ. The CDR3 runs to 15 residues. V was clipped by 4 bases and J by 2 bases, with 16 bases between them. DNA of the CDR3: TGCGCCAGCAGCCCGGTGGCAGGACGGACCTACGAGCAGTACTTC. It specifies CASSPVAGRTYEQYF.

This clone was seen only a few times. The gene calls are TRBV19 and TRBJ1-2; D gene ambiguous. Trimming removed 1 base at V and 4 bases at J, with 13 bases between. The CDR3 is 15 residues long. Germline loops: CDR1 LNHDA, CDR2 SQIVND (reference sequence). For the CDR3, the DNA is TGTGCCAGTAGTATAGCGGCCAGAGTCTTCTATGGCTACACCTTC. It translates to CASSIAARVFYGYTF.

The chain has TRBV6-4 and TRBJ1-2; 11 bases are shared with TRBD1. The CDR3 has 18 amino acids. J lost 4 bases, V lost 5 bases, and 15 bases had no gene match. The germline CDR1 and CDR2 sequences are MRHNA and SNTAGT. CDR3 sequence: CASSPLQDRGREAYGYTF. The CDR3 coding sequence is TGTGCCAGCAGTCCATTGCAGGACAGGGGGCGTGAAGCCTATGGCTACACCTTC.

This chain links TRBV19 with TRBJ1-1; D is unclear. The CDR3 loop spans 11 amino acids. Trimming shortened V by 6 bases and J by 4 bases, and 6 bases separated the two germline ends. Germline V gene sequence: CDR1 LNHDA, CDR2 SQIVND (reference sequence). DNA of the CDR3: TGTGCCAGTAGGGGCCGCACTGAAGCTTTCTTT. It yields the protein CASRGRTEAFF.

The chain recombines TRBV20-1 with TRBJ2-7; TRBD1 matches 10 bases. CDR1 DFQATT and CDR2 SNEGSKA come from the germline V gene (reference sequence). After removal of 3 bases from V and 3 bases from J, the junction contained 2 bases not matched to a gene. CDR3 size: 13 residues. CDR3 sequence reads: CSASRDRGYEQYF. As DNA, the CDR3 is TGCAGTGCTAGTAGGGACAGGGGCTACGAGCAGTACTTC.

This chain connects TRBV28 to TRBJ1-2; TRBD1 is a possible D gene (6 bases). The germline gives CDR1 MDHEN, CDR2 SYDVKM. The CDR3 extends over 15 amino acids. With 6 bases removed from V and 4 bases from J, the gap between germline ends came to 18 bases. The CDR3 loop is CASRLIQGSAYGYTF. The CDR3, as DNA: TGTGCCAGCAGACTGATACAGGGAAGCGCCTATGGCTACACCTTC.

The chain couples TRBV19 to TRBJ2-7; D might be TRBD1 (6 bases). This CDR3 contains 15 residues. The V end was cut by 6 bases, the J end by 0 bases, with 15 bases between. Germline V gene sequence: CDR1 LNHDA, CDR2 SQIVND (reference sequence). As DNA, the CDR3 is TGTGCCAGTAGAGGAACAACACAGGGCTCCTACGAGCAGTACTTC. This gives the protein CASRGTTQGSYEQYF.

The chain couples TRBV19 to TRBJ1-4; TRBD1 might be the D (5 bases). Between the trimmed V and J ends, which lost 4 bases and 4 bases, there was a span of 13 bases. Germline loops: CDR1 LNHDA, CDR2 SQIVND (reference sequence). The CDR3 runs 15 residues. Here the CDR3 DNA reads TGTGCCAGTAGTAGGGGGGGGACGAATAATGAAAAACTGTTTTTT. This encodes CASSRGGTNNEKLFF.

This chain connects TRBV29-1 to TRBJ1-2, with D possibly TRBD1 on 6 matching bases. The CDR3 length is 16 residues. Trimming shortened V by 6 bases and J by 0 bases, and 20 bases separated the two germline ends. Per germline, CDR1 SQVTM and CDR2 ANQGSEA. DNA of the CDR3: TGCAGCGTCCGCCCCCTACCGACAGGAGCTAACTATGGCTACACCTTC. Translating gives CSVRPLPTGANYGYTF.

The rearrangement links TRBV28 to TRBJ1-6; no firm D call. Germline loops: CDR1 MDHEN, CDR2 SYDVKM. V was cut by 4 bases and J by 0 bases, with 13 bases left in between. This CDR3 comprises 17 residues. CDR3 DNA: TGTGCCAGCAGTTCGATGTGGGGTAGCTCCTATAATTCACCCCTCCACTTT. This encodes CASSSMWGSSYNSPLHF.

V and J are TRBV5-1 and TRBJ1-1, with a tentative D call TRBD1 (6 bases). V lost 0 bases to trimming and J lost 4 bases, with 16 bases between them. Per germline, CDR1 SGHRS and CDR2 YFSETQ. The CDR3 totals 16 residues. Here the CDR3 reads CASSLAAGAMSTEAFF. DNA for the CDR3: TGCGCCAGCAGCTTGGCCGCAGGGGCGATGAGCACTGAAGCTTTCTTT.

The rearrangement joins TRBV6-1 to TRBJ1-1, with D hard to call. V shed 2 bases and J shed 5 bases, with 9 bases lying between them. CDR3 length equals 13 residues. CDR1 is MNHNS, CDR2 SASEGT, per germline. This CDR3 is CASSEYRRTEAFF. In DNA, the CDR3 is TGTGCCAGCAGTGAATACAGAAGGACTGAAGCTTTCTTT.